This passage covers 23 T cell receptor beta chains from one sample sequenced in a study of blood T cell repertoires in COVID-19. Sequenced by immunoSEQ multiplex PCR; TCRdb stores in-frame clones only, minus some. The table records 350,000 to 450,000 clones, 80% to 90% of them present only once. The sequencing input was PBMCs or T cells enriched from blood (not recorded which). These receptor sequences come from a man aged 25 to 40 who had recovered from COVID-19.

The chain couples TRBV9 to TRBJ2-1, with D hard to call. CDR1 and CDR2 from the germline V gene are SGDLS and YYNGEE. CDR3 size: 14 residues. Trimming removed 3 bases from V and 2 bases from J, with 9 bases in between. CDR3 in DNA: TGTGCCAGCAGCGCGGCGGTTACCTACAATGAGCAGTTCTTC. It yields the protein CASSAAVTYNEQFF.

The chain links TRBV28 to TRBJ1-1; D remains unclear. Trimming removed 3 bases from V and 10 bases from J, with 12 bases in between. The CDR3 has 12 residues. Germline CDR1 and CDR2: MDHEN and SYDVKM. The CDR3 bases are TGTGCCAGCAGTTTGGGAGGGTTAGGAGCTTTCTTT. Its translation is CASSLGGLGAFF.

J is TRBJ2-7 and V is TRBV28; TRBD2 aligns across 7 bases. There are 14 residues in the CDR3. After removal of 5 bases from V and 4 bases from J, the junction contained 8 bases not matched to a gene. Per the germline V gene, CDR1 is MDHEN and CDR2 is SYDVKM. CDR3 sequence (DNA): TGTGCCAGCAGTCAAGAACCGGGAGGTTACGAGCAGTACTTC. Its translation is CASSQEPGGYEQYF.

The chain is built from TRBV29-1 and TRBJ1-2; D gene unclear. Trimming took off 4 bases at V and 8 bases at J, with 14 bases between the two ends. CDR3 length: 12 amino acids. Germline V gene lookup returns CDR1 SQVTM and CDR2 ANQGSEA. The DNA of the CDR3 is TGCAGCGTTGGTGGAGACTGGAACGGCTACACCTTC. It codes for CSVGGDWNGYTF.

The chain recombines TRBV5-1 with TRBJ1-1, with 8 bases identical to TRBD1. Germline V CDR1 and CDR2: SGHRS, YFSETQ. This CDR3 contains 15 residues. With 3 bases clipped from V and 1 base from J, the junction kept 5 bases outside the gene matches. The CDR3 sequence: CASSSPGQGNTEAFF. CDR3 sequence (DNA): TGCGCCAGCAGCTCTCCAGGACAGGGGAACACTGAAGCTTTCTTT.

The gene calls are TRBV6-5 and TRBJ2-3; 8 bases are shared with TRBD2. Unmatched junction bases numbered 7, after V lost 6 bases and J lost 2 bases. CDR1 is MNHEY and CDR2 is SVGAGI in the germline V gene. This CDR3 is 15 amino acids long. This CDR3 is CASRGGTSPTDTQYF. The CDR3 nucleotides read TGTGCCAGCAGGGGAGGGACTAGTCCCACAGATACGCAGTATTTT.

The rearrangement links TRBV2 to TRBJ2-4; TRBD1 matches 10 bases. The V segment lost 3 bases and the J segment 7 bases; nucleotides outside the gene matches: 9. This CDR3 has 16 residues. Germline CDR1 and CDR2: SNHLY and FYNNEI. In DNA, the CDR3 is TGTGCCAGCAGTGACCCGGGACAGGGGAGAGGGAACATTCAGTACTTC. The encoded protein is CASSDPGQGRGNIQYF. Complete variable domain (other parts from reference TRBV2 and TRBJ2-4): EPEVTQTPSHQVTQMGQEVILRCVPISNHLYFYWYRQILGQKVEFLVSFYNNEISEKSEIFDDQFSVERPDGSNFTLKIRSTKLEDSAMYFCASSDPGQGRGNIQYFGAGTRLSVL.

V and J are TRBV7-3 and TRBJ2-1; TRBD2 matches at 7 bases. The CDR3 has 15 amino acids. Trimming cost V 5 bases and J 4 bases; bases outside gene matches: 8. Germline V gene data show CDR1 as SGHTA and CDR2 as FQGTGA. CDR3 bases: TGTGCCAGCAGCCGGAGCGGGATCGGTTACAATGAGCAGTTCTTC. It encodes CASSRSGIGYNEQFF.

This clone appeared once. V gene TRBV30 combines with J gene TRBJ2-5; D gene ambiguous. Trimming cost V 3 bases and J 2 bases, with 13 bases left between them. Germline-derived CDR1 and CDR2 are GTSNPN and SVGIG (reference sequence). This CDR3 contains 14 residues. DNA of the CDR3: TGTGCCTGGAGCGCCTCCTATGAACAAGAGACCCAGTACTTC. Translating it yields CAWSASYEQETQYF. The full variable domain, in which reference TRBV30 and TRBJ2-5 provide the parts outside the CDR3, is SQTIHQWPATLVQPVGSPLSLECTVEGTSNPNLYWYRQAAGRGLQLLFYSVGIGQISSEVPQNLSASRPQDRQFILSSKKLLLSDSGFYLCAWSASYEQETQYFGPGTRLLVL.

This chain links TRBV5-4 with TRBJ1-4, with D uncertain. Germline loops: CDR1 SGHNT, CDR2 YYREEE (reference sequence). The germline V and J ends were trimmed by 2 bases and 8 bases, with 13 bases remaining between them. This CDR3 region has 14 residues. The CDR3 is CASSLEGKWEKLFF. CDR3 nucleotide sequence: TGTGCCAGCAGCTTAGAGGGAAAATGGGAAAAACTGTTTTTT.

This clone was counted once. The CDR3 DNA reads as TGTGCCAGCAGCTTAACAGGGACCTCTGGGGCCAACGTCCTGACTTTC. It encodes CASSLTGTSGANVLTF. The rearrangement uses TRBV7-9 and TRBJ2-6; D perhaps matches TRBD1 (6 bases). Germline CDR1 reads SEHNR; CDR2 reads FQNEAQ (reference sequence). The CDR3 sequence is 16 residues long. V was pared by 2 bases and J by 0 bases, with 8 bases between. The full variable domain, its missing parts supplied by reference TRBV7-9 and TRBJ2-6, is DTGVSQNPRHKITKRGQNVTFRCDPISEHNRLYWYRQTLGQGPEFLTYFQNEAQLEKSRLLSDRFSAERPKGSFSTLEIQRTEQGDSAMYLCASSLTGTSGANVLTFGAGSRLTVL.

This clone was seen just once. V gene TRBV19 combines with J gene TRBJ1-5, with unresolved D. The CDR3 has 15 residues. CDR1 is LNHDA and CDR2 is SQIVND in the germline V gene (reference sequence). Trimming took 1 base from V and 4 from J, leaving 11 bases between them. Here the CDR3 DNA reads TGTGCCAGTAGTATAGTCGGACGGGGAAATCAGCCCCAGCATTTT. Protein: CASSIVGRGNQPQHF.

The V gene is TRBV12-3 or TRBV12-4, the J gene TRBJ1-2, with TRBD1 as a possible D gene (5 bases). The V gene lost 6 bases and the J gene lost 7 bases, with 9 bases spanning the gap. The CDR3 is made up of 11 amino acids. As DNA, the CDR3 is TGTGCCAGCAGGGGGCGAGGTGGCTACACCTTC. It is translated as CASRGRGGYTF.

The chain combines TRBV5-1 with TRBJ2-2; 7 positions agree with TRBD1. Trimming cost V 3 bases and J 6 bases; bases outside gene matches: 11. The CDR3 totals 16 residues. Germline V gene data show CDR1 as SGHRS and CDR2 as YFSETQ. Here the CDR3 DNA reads TGCGCCAGCAGCTCCACAGGGGCAAGAGTGGCCGGGGAGCTGTTTTTT. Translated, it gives CASSSTGARVAGELFF. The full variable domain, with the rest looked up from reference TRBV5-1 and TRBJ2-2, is KAGVTQTPRYLIKTRGQQVTLSCSPISGHRSVSWYQQTPGQGLQFLFEYFSETQRNKGNFPGRFSGRQFSNSRSEMNVSTLELGDSALYLCASSSTGARVAGELFFGEGSRLTVL.

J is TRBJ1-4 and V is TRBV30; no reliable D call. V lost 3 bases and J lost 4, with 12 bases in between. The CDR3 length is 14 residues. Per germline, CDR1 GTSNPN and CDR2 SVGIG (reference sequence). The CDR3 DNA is TGTGCCTGGAGGCGGACGGACTTTAATGAAAAACTGTTTTTT. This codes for CAWRRTDFNEKLFF. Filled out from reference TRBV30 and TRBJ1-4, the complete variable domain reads SQTIHQWPATLVQPVGSPLSLECTVEGTSNPNLYWYRQAAGRGLQLLFYSVGIGQISSEVPQNLSASRPQDRQFILSSKKLLLSDSGFYLCAWRRTDFNEKLFFGSGTQLSVL.

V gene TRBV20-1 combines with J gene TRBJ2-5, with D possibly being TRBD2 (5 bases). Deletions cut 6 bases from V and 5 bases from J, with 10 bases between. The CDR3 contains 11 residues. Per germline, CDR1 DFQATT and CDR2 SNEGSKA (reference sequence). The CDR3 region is CSAVRGETQYF. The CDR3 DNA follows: TGCAGTGCCGTTCGAGGGGAGACCCAGTACTTC.

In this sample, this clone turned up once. The CDR3 DNA is TGTGCCAGCAGCGTAGGGGGCACGGATATTTACGAGCAGTACTTC. Its protein product is CASSVGGTDIYEQYF. The chain employs TRBV9 and TRBJ2-7; possibly TRBD1 for D (5 bases). V shed 0 bases and J shed 4 bases, with 14 bases lying between them. This CDR3 has 15 residues. The germline CDR1 and CDR2 sequences are SGDLS and YYNGEE. Combining the CDR3 with reference TRBV9 and TRBJ2-7 gives the whole variable domain DSGVTQTPKHLITATGQRVTLRCSPRSGDLSVYWYQQSLDQGLQFLIQYYNGEERAKGNILERFSAQQFPDLHSELNLSSLELGDSALYFCASSVGGTDIYEQYFGPGTRLTVT.

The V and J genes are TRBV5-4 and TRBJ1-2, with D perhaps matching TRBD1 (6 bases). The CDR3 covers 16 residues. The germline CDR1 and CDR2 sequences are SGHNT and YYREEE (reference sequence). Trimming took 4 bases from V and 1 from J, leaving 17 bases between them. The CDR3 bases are TGTGCCAGCAGCGATTTGTCGGGACAAATTAACTATGGCTACACCTTC. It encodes CASSDLSGQINYGYTF.

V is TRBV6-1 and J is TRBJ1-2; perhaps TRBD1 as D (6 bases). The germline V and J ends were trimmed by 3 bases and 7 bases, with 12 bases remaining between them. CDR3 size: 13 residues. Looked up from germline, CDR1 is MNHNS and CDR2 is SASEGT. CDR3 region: CASSDHRVLGYTF. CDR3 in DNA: TGTGCCAGCAGTGATCACAGGGTGCTTGGCTACACCTTC.

The CDR3 nucleotides are TGTGCCAGCAGGATGGGACAGGGCTATGGCTACACCTTC. Its translation is CASRMGQGYGYTF. This chain joins TRBV27 and TRBJ1-2; TRBD1 aligns across 9 bases. The CDR3 runs 13 residues. Germline CDR1 MNHEY, CDR2 SMNVEV (reference sequence). V shed 6 bases, J shed 4 bases, and the junction held 3 bases outside the gene matches.

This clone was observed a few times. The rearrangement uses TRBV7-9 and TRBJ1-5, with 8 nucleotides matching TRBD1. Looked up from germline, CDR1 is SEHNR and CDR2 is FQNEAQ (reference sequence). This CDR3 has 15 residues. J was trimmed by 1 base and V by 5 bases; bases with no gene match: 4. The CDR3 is CASSPGTGSNQPQHF. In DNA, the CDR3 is TGTGCCAGCAGCCCCGGGACAGGAAGCAATCAGCCCCAGCATTTT.

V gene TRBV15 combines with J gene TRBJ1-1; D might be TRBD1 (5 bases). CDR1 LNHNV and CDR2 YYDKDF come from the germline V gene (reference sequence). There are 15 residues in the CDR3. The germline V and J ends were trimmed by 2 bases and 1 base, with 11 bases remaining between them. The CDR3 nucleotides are TGTGCCACCAGCAGATCCGACAGTCAGAACACTGAAGCTTTCTTT. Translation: CATSRSDSQNTEAFF.

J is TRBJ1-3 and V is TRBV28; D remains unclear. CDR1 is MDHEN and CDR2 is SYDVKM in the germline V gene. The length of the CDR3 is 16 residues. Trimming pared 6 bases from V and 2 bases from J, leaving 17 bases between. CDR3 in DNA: TGTGCCAGCAGGACAAGAATGAGAGTAGCTGGAAACACCATATATTTT. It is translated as CASRTRMRVAGNTIYF.